In this sample, the clone carrying this T cell receptor beta chain turned up a few times. The data originate from a study of regulatory T cells in long-lasting Graves disease. Time point of the sample: persistent/refractory GD, antithyroid drugs over 5 years with positive TRAb. Researchers made the TCR library from RNA that was extracted from PBMCs. One endocrinology department in Xi'an, China, was where patients came from. According to the study, TCR beta libraries were built with iRepertoire HTBI primers and CDR3-region Arm-PCR. TCRdb processed the multiplex PCR reads anew with MiXCR; each CDR3 protein has one entry. There are 700,000 or so distinct CDR3 sequences in the sample; 25% to 35% occur only once, and under 50% lies in the top ten. The specimen was peripheral blood mononuclear cells (PBMCs), collected when the disease was refractory, from a patient treated with antithyroid drugs. The receptor's source is a female donor with Graves disease.

The CDR3: CASGPWVGEGANEKLFF. CDR3 in DNA: TGTGCCAGCGGCCCCTGGGTCGGAGAGGGTGCTAATGAAAAACTGTTTTTT. The chain recombines TRBV6-1 with TRBJ1-4; D is unclear. Germline V gene data show CDR1 as MNHNS and CDR2 as SASEGT. The CDR3 is 17 residues long. The ends were cut back, 8 bases at V and 3 bases at J, with 22 bases in the middle.